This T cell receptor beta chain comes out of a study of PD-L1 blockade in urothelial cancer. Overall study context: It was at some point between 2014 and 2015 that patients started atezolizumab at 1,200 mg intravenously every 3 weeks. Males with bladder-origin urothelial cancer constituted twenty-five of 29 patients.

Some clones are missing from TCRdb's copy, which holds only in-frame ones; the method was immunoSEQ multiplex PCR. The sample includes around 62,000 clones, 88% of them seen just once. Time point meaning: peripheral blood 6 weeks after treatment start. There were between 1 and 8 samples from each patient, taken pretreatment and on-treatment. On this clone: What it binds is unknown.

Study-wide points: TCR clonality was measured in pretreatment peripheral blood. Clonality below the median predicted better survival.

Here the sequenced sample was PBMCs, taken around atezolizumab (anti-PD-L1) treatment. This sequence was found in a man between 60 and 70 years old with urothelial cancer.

The CDR3 loop reads CATSIQLHDYGYTF. The CDR3 DNA sequence: TGTGCCACCAGCATTCAGTTGCACGACTATGGCTACACCTTC. The V and J genes are TRBV15 and TRBJ1-2, with D hard to call. Germline loops: CDR1 LNHNV, CDR2 YYDKDF (reference sequence). The CDR3 runs to 14 residues. The V and J ends lost 4 bases and 3 bases respectively, with 12 bases between them.